These T cell receptor beta chains were read from a single sample in a study of human T cells and chemical hapten exposure. TCRdb re-called the RACE reads with MiXCR, one entry per CDR3 protein. The sample shows fewer than 400,000 distinct CDR3 sequences, 5.5% to 8% of them seen only once. Specimen: whole blood, collected in connection with sensitization to the hapten diphenylcyclopropenone (DPC). These receptor sequences come from a woman aged 18-29 years with alopecia areata. Some clones in this sample may be carry-over from other donors' samples. The CDR3 runs from the conserved cysteine through the conserved F or W. The D gene is left open where the match is weak. A row's size may be missing; if present it is once, few, many or a size class.

v_gene	d_gene	j_gene	abundance	CDR3aa	CDR3nt
TRBV7-9	TRBD1	TRBJ1-6	few	CASSWGQAHSPLHF	TGTGCCAGCAGCTGGGGACAGGCGCATTCACCCCTCCACTTT
TRBV2	-	TRBJ2-4	-	CASSEHPSFGIQYF	TGTGCCAGCAGTGAACATCCTAGTTTCGGCATTCAGTACTTC
TRBV6-5	-	TRBJ2-1	-	CASSPILERTFLDEQFF	TGTGCCAGCAGTCCTATCCTAGAAAGAACCTTTCTCGATGAGCAGTTCTTC
TRBV10-3	TRBD1	TRBJ2-4	few	CAISPGQENIQYF	TGTGCCATCAGTCCGGGACAGGAAAACATTCAGTACTTC
TRBV3-1	-	TRBJ2-5	few	CASSQVSESPTGKETQYF	TGTGCCAGCAGCCAAGTATCGGAGTCCCCCACAGGGAAAGAGACCCAGTACTTC
TRBV20-1	-	TRBJ2-7	few	CSAGRDTYEQYF	TGCAGTGCTGGAAGGGACACCTACGAGCAGTACTTC
TRBV27	-	TRBJ1-4	few	CASSSWEGINEKLFF	TGTGCCAGCAGTTCTTGGGAAGGAATAAATGAAAAACTGTTTTTT
TRBV6-6	TRBD1	TRBJ1-6	few	CASHGQGRSPLHF	TGTGCCAGCCATGGACAGGGACGATCACCCCTCCACTTT
TRBV4-1	TRBD1	TRBJ1-1	few	CASSQETGRGTEAFF	TGCGCCAGCAGCCAAGAGACAGGGAGGGGCACTGAAGCTTTCTTT
TRBV4-1	TRBD1	TRBJ1-1	many	CASSRAPGTALSMNTEAFF	TGCGCCAGCAGCCGAGCCCCCGGGACAGCCCTCTCTATGAACACTGAAGCTTTCTTT
TRBV6-6	-	TRBJ2-7	many	CASSYSTSSYEQYF	TGTGCCAGCAGTTATTCGACTAGCTCCTACGAGCAGTACTTC
TRBV4-3	TRBD1	TRBJ1-2	few	CASSLGTGGVGNYGYTF	TGCGCCAGCAGCCTGGGGACAGGGGGCGTAGGGAACTATGGCTACACCTTC
TRBV28	TRBD1	TRBJ1-3	many	CASSLGQGAGNTIYF	TGTGCCAGCAGTTTAGGGCAGGGGGCTGGAAACACCATATATTTT
TRBV24-1	-	TRBJ2-3	-	CATSALTDTQYF	TGTGCCACCAGTGCCCTCACAGATACGCAGTATTTT
TRBV7-2	-	TRBJ2-3	many	CASSGEVADTQYF	TGTGCCAGCAGCGGAGAGGTGGCGGATACGCAGTATTTT
TRBV4-3	TRBD1	TRBJ2-7	many	CASSQDLRTGYEQYF	TGCGCCAGCAGCCAAGATTTGAGGACAGGGTACGAGCAGTACTTC
TRBV12-3/TRBV12-4	-	TRBJ2-7	many	CASSLGGGGLFYEQYF	TGTGCCAGCAGTCTAGGGGGGGGAGGTCTATTCTACGAGCAGTACTTC
TRBV4-3	TRBD2	TRBJ2-3	few	CASSHLAGGPDTQYF	TGCGCCAGCAGCCATTTAGCGGGGGGGCCAGATACGCAGTATTTT
TRBV29-1	-	TRBJ2-2	-	CSVAGTLNTGELFF	TGCAGCGTAGCCGGGACGCTGAACACCGGGGAGCTGTTTTTT
TRBV12-3/TRBV12-4	TRBD1	TRBJ2-5	-	CASSWGTVPGETQYF	TGTGCCAGCAGTTGGGGGACAGTCCCGGGGGAGACCCAGTACTTC
TRBV12-5	-	TRBJ1-1	few	CASGLVMGTGGTEAFF	TGTGCTAGTGGTTTGGTAATGGGGACTGGAGGCACTGAAGCTTTCTTT
TRBV4-3	-	TRBJ2-6	many	CASSPSLSGANVLTF	TGCGCCAGCTCGCCCAGCCTCTCTGGGGCCAACGTCCTGACTTTC
TRBV20-1	TRBD2	TRBJ2-7	many	CSARHGGGNEQYF	TGCAGTGCCCGCCACGGGGGGGGCAACGAGCAGTACTTC
TRBV5-1	TRBD1	TRBJ1-1	few	CASSFRGGGLTEAFF	TGCGCCAGCAGCTTTCGAGGGGGCGGATTGACTGAAGCTTTCTTT
TRBV7-9	TRBD1	TRBJ2-5	-	CASSSAGQGWETQYF	TGTGCCAGCAGCTCCGCTGGACAGGGGTGGGAGACCCAGTACTTC
TRBV7-9	-	TRBJ2-2	-	CASSLAPGTAAGELFF	TGTGCCAGCAGCTTAGCGCCAGGGACGGCGGCCGGGGAGCTGTTTTTT
TRBV27	TRBD1	TRBJ1-1	few	CASSFGPPGQSFEAFF	TGTGCCAGCAGTTTTGGGCCTCCGGGACAGAGTTTTGAAGCTTTCTTT
TRBV3-1	-	TRBJ2-1	-	CASSPNRDSYNEQFF	TGTGCCAGCAGCCCGAACCGGGACTCCTACAATGAGCAGTTCTTC
TRBV28	-	TRBJ1-5	-	CASQEPGGRGQPQHF	TGTGCCTCCCAGGAACCGGGGGGTCGGGGTCAGCCCCAGCATTTT
TRBV5-1	-	TRBJ2-3	many	CASSPFQRSTDTQYF	TGCGCCAGCAGCCCGTTTCAGCGTAGCACAGATACGCAGTATTTT
TRBV29-1	-	TRBJ2-1	many	CSVEEDWHEQFF	TGCAGCGTTGAAGAGGATTGGCATGAGCAGTTCTTC
TRBV12-3/TRBV12-4	-	TRBJ1-2	many	CASSWGVANYGYTF	TGTGCCAGCAGTTGGGGAGTAGCTAACTATGGCTACACCTTC
TRBV10-3	-	TRBJ1-6	-	CAIRKDRNNSPLHF	TGTGCCATCAGGAAGGACAGAAATAATTCACCCCTCCACTTT
TRBV5-1	-	TRBJ1-1	few	CASSLIDRNTEAFF	TGCGCCAGCAGCTTGATTGATCGTAACACTGAAGCTTTCTTT
TRBV7-8	TRBD1	TRBJ1-2	-	CASSSTSGTGIFDYGYTF	TGTGCCAGCAGCTCTACCTCCGGGACAGGAATTTTCGACTATGGCTACACCTTC
TRBV24-1	-	TRBJ1-1	few	CATSDSRQGHPEAFF	TGTGCCACCAGTGACTCCCGTCAGGGACACCCTGAAGCTTTCTTT
TRBV28	TRBD1	TRBJ1-2	few	CASSSHRDRDRLSSNYGYTF	TGTGCCAGCAGTTCACACCGGGACAGGGACCGACTTTCTTCTAACTATGGCTACACCTTC
TRBV20-1	-	TRBJ2-7	many	CSARDPQGRISYEQYF	TGCAGTGCTAGAGATCCCCAGGGGCGGATCTCCTACGAGCAGTACTTC
TRBV12-3/TRBV12-4	TRBD1	TRBJ1-2	few	CASRLGQEYGYTF	TGTGCCAGCAGGCTGGGACAGGAATATGGCTACACCTTC
TRBV18	-	TRBJ2-3	many	CASATGTFNPDTQYF	TGTGCCAGCGCCACAGGGACTTTTAATCCAGATACGCAGTATTTT
TRBV5-1	TRBD1	TRBJ2-3	many	CASRRQGWTTQTSTDTQYF	TGCGCCAGCAGAAGACAGGGATGGACCACTCAGACTAGCACAGATACGCAGTATTTT
TRBV28	-	TRBJ1-2	-	CASSLIGDYGYTF	TGTGCCAGCAGTTTAATCGGGGACTATGGCTACACCTTC
TRBV7-8	-	TRBJ2-5	few	CASSPGRGLKTQYF	TGTGCCAGCAGCCCCGGTCGGGGGTTGAAGACCCAGTACTTC
TRBV4-3	-	TRBJ1-2	few	CASSQEAVASYGYTF	TGCGCCAGCAGCCAAGAGGCGGTGGCTTCCTATGGCTACACCTTC
TRBV6-6	-	TRBJ2-3	many	CASSPGPGLSTDTQYF	TGTGCCAGCAGCCCTGGCCCTGGACTCAGCACAGATACGCAGTATTTT
TRBV20-1	TRBD2	TRBJ2-5	few	CSARGLRGGYQETQYF	TGCAGTGCTAGAGGATTGCGGGGGGGGTACCAAGAGACCCAGTACTTC
TRBV2	-	TRBJ1-6	once	CASKEHENSPLHF	TGTGCCAGCAAGGAACACGAGAATTCACCCCTCCACTTT
TRBV6-5	TRBD2	TRBJ2-7	many	CAGALAGGNEQYF	TGTGCCGGAGCATTAGCGGGGGGGAACGAGCAGTACTTC
TRBV6-2/TRBV6-3	TRBD2	TRBJ2-3	many	CASGGLAGGTDTQYF	TGTGCCAGCGGCGGGCTAGCGGGGGGCACAGATACGCAGTATTTT
TRBV2	-	TRBJ2-7	few	CASILYRDTIYEQYF	TGTGCCAGCATTTTATACCGGGACACCATCTACGAGCAGTACTTC